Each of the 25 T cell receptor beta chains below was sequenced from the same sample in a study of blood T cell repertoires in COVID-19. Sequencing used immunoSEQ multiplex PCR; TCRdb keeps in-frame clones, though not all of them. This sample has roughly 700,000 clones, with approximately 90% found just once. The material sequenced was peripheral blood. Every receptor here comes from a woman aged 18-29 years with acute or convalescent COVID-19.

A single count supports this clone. The DNA for the CDR3 is TGTGCCAGCTCACCGGGGACAGGGTTTTATGGCTACACCTTC. Its protein product is CASSPGTGFYGYTF. This rearrangement joins TRBV18 to TRBJ1-2, with 9 positions matching TRBD1. The CDR3 extends over 14 amino acids. J was trimmed by 5 bases and V by 3 bases; bases with no gene match: 4. Per germline, CDR1 KGHSH and CDR2 LQKENI. Drawing the rest from reference TRBV18 and TRBJ1-2, the complete variable domain is NAGVMQNPRHLVRRRGQEARLRCSPMKGHSHVYWYRQLPEEGLKFMVYLQKENIIDESGMPKERFSAEFPKEGPSILRIQQVVRGDSAAYFCASSPGTGFYGYTFGSGTRLTVV.

Here the CDR3 DNA reads TGTGCCAGCAGTACCTTGGGCGCAGGGGGGATTCATAGACAGCCCCAGCATTTT. Translated, it gives CASSTLGAGGIHRQPQHF. V and J are TRBV27 and TRBJ1-5, with TRBD1 matching over 7 bases. CDR3 length: 18 amino acids. With 5 bases clipped from V and 7 bases from J, the junction kept 20 bases outside the gene matches. Germline-derived CDR1 and CDR2 are MNHEY and SMNVEV (reference sequence).

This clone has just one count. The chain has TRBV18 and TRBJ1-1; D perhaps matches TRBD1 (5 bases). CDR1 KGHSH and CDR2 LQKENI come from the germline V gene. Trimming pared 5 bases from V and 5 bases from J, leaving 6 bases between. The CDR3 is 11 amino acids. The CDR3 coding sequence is TGTGCCAGCTCAACAGGAACTGAAGCTTTCTTT. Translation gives CASSTGTEAFF.

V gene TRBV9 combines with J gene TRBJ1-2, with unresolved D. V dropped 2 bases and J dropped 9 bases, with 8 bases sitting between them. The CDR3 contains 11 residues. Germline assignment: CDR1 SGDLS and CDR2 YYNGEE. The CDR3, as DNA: TGTGCCAGCAGCGTTCTCGGGAGCTACACCTTC. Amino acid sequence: CASSVLGSYTF.

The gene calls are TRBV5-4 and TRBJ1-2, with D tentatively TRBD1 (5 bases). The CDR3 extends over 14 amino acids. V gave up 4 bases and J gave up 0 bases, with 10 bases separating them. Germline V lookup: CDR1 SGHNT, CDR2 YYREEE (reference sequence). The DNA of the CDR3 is TGTGCCAGCAGCCCACAGACAGCTAACTATGGCTACACCTTC. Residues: CASSPQTANYGYTF.

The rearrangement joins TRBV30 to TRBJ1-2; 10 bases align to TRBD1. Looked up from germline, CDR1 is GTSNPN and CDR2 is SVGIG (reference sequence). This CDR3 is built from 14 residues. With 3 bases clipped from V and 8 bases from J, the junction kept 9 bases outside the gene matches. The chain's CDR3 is CAWRPTGQGSGYTF. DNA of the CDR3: TGTGCCTGGAGACCTACGGGACAGGGGTCCGGCTACACCTTC.

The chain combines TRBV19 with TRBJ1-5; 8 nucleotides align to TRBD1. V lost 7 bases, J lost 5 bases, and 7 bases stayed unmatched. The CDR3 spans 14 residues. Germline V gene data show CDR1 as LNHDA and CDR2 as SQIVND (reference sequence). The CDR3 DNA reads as TGTGCCAGTAAACGACAGGGGCAACATCAGCCCCAGCATTTT. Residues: CASKRQGQHQPQHF.

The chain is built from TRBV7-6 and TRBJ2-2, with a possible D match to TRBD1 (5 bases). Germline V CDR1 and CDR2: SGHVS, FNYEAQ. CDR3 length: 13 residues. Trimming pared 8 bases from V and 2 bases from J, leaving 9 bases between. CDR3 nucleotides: TGTGCCAGCGTCGACAGAAACACCGGGGAGCTGTTTTTT. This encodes CASVDRNTGELFF.

The CDR3 sequence is CASSPGDRGRSPLHF. The CDR3, as DNA: TGTGCCAGCAGCCCCGGGGACAGGGGGCGATCACCCCTCCACTTT. The rearrangement links TRBV7-6 to TRBJ1-6; the match to TRBD1 covers 12 bases. V lost 5 bases, J lost 10 bases, and 6 bases stayed unmatched. CDR1 and CDR2 from the germline V gene are SGHVS and FNYEAQ. The CDR3 extends over 15 amino acids.

CDR3 bases: TGCGCCAGCAGCTTTTGGGGGCAACAGCCCCAGCATTTT. Translated: CASSFWGQQPQHF. The chain employs TRBV5-1 and TRBJ1-5, with a tentative D call TRBD1 (6 bases). Per the germline V gene, CDR1 is SGHRS and CDR2 is YFSETQ. The length of the CDR3 is 13 residues. Trimming removed 2 bases at V and 7 bases at J, with 10 bases between.

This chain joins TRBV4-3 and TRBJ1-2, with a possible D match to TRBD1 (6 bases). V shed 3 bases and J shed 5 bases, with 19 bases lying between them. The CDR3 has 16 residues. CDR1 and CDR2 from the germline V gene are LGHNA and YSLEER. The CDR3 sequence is CASSHLTRTVNYGYTF. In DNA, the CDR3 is TGCGCCAGCAGCCATTTGACTCGGACAGTGAATTATGGCTACACCTTC.

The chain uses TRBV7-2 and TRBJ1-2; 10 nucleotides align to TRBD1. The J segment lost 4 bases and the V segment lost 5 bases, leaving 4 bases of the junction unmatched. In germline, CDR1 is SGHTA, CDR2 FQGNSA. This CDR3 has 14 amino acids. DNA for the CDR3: TGTGCCAGCAGCGACGGACAGGGGGTCTATGGCTACACCTTC. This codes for CASSDGQGVYGYTF.

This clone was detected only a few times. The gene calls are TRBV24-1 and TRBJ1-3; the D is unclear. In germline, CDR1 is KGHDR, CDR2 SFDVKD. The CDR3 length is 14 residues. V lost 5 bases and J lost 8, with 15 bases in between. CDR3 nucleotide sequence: TGTGCCACCAGTGCCGGACGGGAGGTGGACACCATATATTTT. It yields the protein CATSAGREVDTIYF.

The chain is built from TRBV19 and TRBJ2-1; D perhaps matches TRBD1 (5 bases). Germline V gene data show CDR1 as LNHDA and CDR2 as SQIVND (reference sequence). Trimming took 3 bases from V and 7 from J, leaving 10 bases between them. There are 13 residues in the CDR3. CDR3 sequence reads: CASSIPNRNEQFF. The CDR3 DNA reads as TGTGCCAGTAGTATCCCGAACAGGAATGAGCAGTTCTTC.

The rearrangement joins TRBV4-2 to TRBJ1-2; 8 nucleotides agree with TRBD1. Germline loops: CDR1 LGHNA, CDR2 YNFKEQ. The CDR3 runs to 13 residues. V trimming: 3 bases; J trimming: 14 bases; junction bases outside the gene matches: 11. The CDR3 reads CASSQKDGDRSTF. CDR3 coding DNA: TGTGCCAGCAGCCAGAAAGACGGGGACAGGTCTACCTTC.

CDR3 protein: CASSDYSVFEAFF. For the CDR3, the DNA is TGTGCCAGCAGTGATTACAGTGTATTTGAAGCTTTCTTT. J is TRBJ1-1 and V is TRBV6-1; no clear D. Trimming cost V 3 bases and J 7 bases, with 12 bases left between them. Germline CDR1 reads MNHNS; CDR2 reads SASEGT. CDR3 length: 13 residues.

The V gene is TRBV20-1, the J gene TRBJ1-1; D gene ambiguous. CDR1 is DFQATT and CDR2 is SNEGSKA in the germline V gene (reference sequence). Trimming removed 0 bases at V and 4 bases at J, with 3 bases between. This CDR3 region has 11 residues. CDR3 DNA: TGCAGTGCTAGAGATATCACTGAAGCTTTCTTT. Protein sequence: CSARDITEAFF.

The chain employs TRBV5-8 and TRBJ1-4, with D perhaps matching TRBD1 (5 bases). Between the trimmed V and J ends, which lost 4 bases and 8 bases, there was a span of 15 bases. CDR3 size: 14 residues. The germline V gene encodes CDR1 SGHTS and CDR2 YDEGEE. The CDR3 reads CASSQGRRGEKLFF. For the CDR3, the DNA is TGTGCCAGCAGCCAGGGACGGAGGGGCGAAAAACTGTTTTTT.

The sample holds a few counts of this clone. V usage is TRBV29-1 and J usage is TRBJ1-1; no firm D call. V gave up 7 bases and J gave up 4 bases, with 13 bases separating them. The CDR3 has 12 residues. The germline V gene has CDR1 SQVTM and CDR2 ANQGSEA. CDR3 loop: CSETDLGTEAFF. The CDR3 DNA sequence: TGCAGCGAAACAGACCTGGGCACTGAAGCTTTCTTT.

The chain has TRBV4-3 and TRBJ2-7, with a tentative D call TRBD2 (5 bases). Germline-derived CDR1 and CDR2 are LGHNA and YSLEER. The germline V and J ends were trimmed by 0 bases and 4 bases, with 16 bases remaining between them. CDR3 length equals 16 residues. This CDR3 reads CASSQDYPGIMYEQYF. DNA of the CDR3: TGCGCCAGCAGCCAAGATTATCCCGGGATAATGTACGAGCAGTACTTC.

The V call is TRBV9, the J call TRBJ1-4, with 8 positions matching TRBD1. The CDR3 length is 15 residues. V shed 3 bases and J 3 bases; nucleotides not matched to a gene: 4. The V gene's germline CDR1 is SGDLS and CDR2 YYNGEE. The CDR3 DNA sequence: TGTGCCAGCAGCGCCGCGGACAGGGCTAATGAAAAACTGTTTTTT. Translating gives CASSAADRANEKLFF.

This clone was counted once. The chain's CDR3 is CASSPSVGRGEKLFF. The CDR3 DNA reads as TGTGCCAGCTCACCGAGCGTAGGGAGGGGCGAAAAACTGTTTTTT. The rearrangement links TRBV18 to TRBJ1-4, with D maybe TRBD1 (5 bases). CDR1 KGHSH and CDR2 LQKENI come from the germline V gene. The CDR3 has 15 amino acids. Trimming pared 3 bases from V and 8 bases from J, leaving 16 bases between.

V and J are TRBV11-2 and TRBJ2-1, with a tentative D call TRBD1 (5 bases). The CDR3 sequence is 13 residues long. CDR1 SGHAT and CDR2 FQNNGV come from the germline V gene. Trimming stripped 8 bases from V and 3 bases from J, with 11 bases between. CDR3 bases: TGTGCCAGCTGGACATTGGGCTACAATGAGCAGTTCTTC. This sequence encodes CASWTLGYNEQFF.

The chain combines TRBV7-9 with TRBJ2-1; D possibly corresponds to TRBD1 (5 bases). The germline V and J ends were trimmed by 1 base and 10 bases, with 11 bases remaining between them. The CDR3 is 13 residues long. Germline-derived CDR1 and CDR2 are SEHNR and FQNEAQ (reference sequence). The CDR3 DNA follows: TGTGCCAGCAGCTTAGATTGGGGCAACGAGCAGTTCTTC. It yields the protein CASSLDWGNEQFF.

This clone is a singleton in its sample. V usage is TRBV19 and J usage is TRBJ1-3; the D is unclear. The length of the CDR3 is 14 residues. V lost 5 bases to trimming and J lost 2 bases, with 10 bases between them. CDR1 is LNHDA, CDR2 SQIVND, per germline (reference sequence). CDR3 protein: CASSQRGTGNTIYF. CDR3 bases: TGTGCCAGTAGTCAGCGCGGGACTGGAAACACCATATATTTT.